The rows below give T cell receptor beta chains drawn from one sample of a study of long-term antiretroviral therapy in people with HIV. The method was immunoSEQ multiplex PCR; TCRdb's version includes in-frame clones alone and lacks a portion of them. Of some 18,000 clones listed, roughly 80% are singletons. The sequencing here drew on unsorted PBMCs, taken 0.6 years after starting antiretroviral therapy. The receptor set was obtained from a young woman with HIV. Both conserved end residues are part of each CDR3. Fields, in order: CDR3 protein, CDR3 DNA, clone size, J gene, V gene, D gene. A D gene is named only where the DNA matches it firmly. The size entry is marked missing in some rows and otherwise reads once, few, many or a size class.

CASSTQGSRGEKLFF | TGTGCCAGTAGTACCCAGGGATCTCGGGGTGAAAAACTGTTTTTT | NA | TRBJ1-4 | TRBV19 | NA
CASSLGLNTGELFF | TGTGCCAGCAGCTTAGGGCTGAACACCGGGGAGCTGTTTTTT | NA | TRBJ2-2 | TRBV7-3 | NA
CASSRGSTLQPQHF | TGTGCCAGCAGCCGCGGGTCAACTCTTCAGCCCCAGCATTTT | NA | TRBJ1-5 | TRBV6-5 | NA
CASSFGNTEAFF | TGCGCCAGCAGCTTTGGGAACACTGAAGCTTTCTTT | NA | TRBJ1-1 | TRBV5-1 | NA
CASSPVTGGYEQYF | TGTGCCAGCAGCCCTGTTACAGGGGGATACGAGCAGTACTTC | few | TRBJ2-7 | TRBV2 | TRBD1
CASSPRQENTDTQYF | TGTGCCAGCAGCCCCCGACAGGAGAACACAGATACGCAGTATTTT | NA | TRBJ2-3 | TRBV11-3 | NA
CASTPHSGGDNEQFF | TGCGCCAGTACACCACATAGCGGGGGGGACAATGAGCAGTTCTTC | once | TRBJ2-1 | TRBV10-2 | TRBD2
CASSPTGYGYTF | TGTGCCAGCAGTCCGACAGGCTATGGCTACACCTTC | NA | TRBJ1-2 | TRBV27 | NA
CASSQDQETPSYNEQFF | TGCGCCAGCAGCCAAGATCAGGAGACTCCTTCATACAATGAGCAGTTCTTC | NA | TRBJ2-1 | TRBV4-3 | NA
CASSKSLRGQGALGSYEQYF | TGTGCCAGCAGCAAAAGTCTTCGGGGACAGGGGGCGCTTGGCTCCTACGAGCAGTACTTC | NA | TRBJ2-7 | TRBV21-1 | NA
CAWGGPSNEQFF | TGTGCCTGGGGAGGGCCGTCCAATGAGCAGTTCTTC | NA | TRBJ2-1 | TRBV30 | NA
CASSVVTGGDQYF | TGTGCCAGCAGCGTAGTGACAGGGGGAGACCAGTACTTC | NA | TRBJ2-7 | TRBV9 | TRBD1
CASRRTSGGAINEQFF | TGTGCCAGCAGACGGACTAGCGGGGGGGCGATCAATGAGCAGTTCTTC | NA | TRBJ2-1 | TRBV5-4 | TRBD2
CSVGRGSSSTDTQYF | TGCAGCGTTGGAAGAGGGAGCTCTAGCACAGATACGCAGTATTTT | NA | TRBJ2-3 | TRBV29-1 | NA
CASSLVAGSDQPQHF | TGCGCCAGCAGCTTGGTGGCGGGAAGTGATCAGCCCCAGCATTTT | few | TRBJ1-5 | TRBV5-1 | NA
CASSALSQGEETQYF | TGTGCCAGCAGTGCCCTGTCGCAGGGCGAAGAGACCCAGTACTTC | NA | TRBJ2-5 | TRBV27 | NA
CASSGIAGLSQETQYF | TGTGCCAGCAGTGGGATAGCGGGATTATCTCAAGAGACCCAGTACTTC | NA | TRBJ2-5 | TRBV6-1 | TRBD2
CASSLQGWSNQPQHF | TGTGCCAGCAGCTTACAGGGGTGGAGCAATCAGCCCCAGCATTTT | NA | TRBJ1-5 | TRBV5-8 | TRBD1
CAREGRGYGGYTF | TGTGCCAGGGAGGGCAGGGGGTATGGGGGCTACACCTTC | few | TRBJ1-2 | TRBV6-1 | TRBD1
CASSYSSNQPQHF | TGTGCCAGCAGTTACTCGTCGAACCAGCCCCAGCATTTT | NA | TRBJ1-5 | TRBV6-5 | NA
CASSEVSQRGANNEQFF | TGTGCCAGCAGTGAAGTCTCCCAGCGGGGGGCGAACAATGAGCAGTTCTTC | NA | TRBJ2-1 | TRBV6-1 | TRBD2
CAWSGAGYTF | TGTGCCTGGAGCGGGGCAGGCTACACCTTC | few | TRBJ1-2 | TRBV30 | NA
CASSEGGLSYEQYF | TGTGCCAGCAGCGAGGGGGGTTTGTCCTACGAGCAGTACTTC | NA | TRBJ2-7 | TRBV9 | NA
CASSTGGDTEAFF | TGTGCCAGCAGCACAGGGGGGGACACTGAAGCTTTCTTT | NA | TRBJ1-1 | TRBV28 | TRBD1
CASRLTSGSYEQFF | TGTGCCAGCAGACTCACTAGCGGGAGCTATGAGCAGTTCTTC | NA | TRBJ2-1 | TRBV27 | TRBD2
CASSPLGGLATPYNEQFF | TGTGCCAGTAGCCCGTTAGGGGGACTAGCGACCCCCTACAATGAGCAGTTCTTC | NA | TRBJ2-1 | TRBV19 | TRBD2
CASSLGSSGRTYEQYF | TGTGCCAGCAGCTTGGGTTCTAGCGGGAGAACCTACGAGCAGTACTTC | NA | TRBJ2-7 | TRBV5-6 | TRBD2
CASSITGSEQYF | TGTGCCAGCAGCATCACCGGGAGCGAGCAGTACTTC | once | TRBJ2-7 | TRBV7-8 | NA
CASSIGTGGHNEQFF | TGTGCCAGCAGTATCGGGACAGGGGGCCACAATGAGCAGTTCTTC | NA | TRBJ2-1 | TRBV27 | TRBD1
CASSSLGTGHGYTF | TGTGCCAGCAGTTCGCTCGGGACAGGGCATGGCTACACCTTC | NA | TRBJ1-2 | TRBV6-1 | TRBD1